This T cell receptor beta chain originates from a study of blood T cells in healthy people across ages. A sample-barcoded 5' primer and a J-beta primer mix were used in a second PCR of roughly 7 to 11 cycles. Every cDNA molecule bore a tag from a template-switch adaptor containing 12 random nucleotides. Per-sample output comprised a minimum of 2.5 million paired-end reads containing CDR3. TCRdb used MiXCR to reprocess the 5' RACE reads, holding one entry per CDR3 protein. The repertoire holds roughly 1,800,000 distinct CDR3 sequences, with 40% to 55% as singletons. Trimming cost V 5 bases and J 4 bases, with 6 bases left between them. Germline values: CDR1 LNHNV, CDR2 YYDKDF (reference sequence). The CDR3 is 12 amino acids. Of note for this clonotype: Its antigen is not known.

Points from the study as a whole: Diversity figures based on one million T cells were deemed too low. Age brought a roughly linear fall in TCR beta diversity measured per million T cells.

The sample consisted of blood. The J gene is TRBJ2-1, the V gene TRBV15; TRBD2 is a possible D gene (6 bases). The receptor was isolated from a woman between 35 and 50 years old in good health. CDR3: CATSGGYNEQFF. The CDR3 coding sequence is TGTGCCACCAGCGGGGGGTACAATGAGCAGTTCTTC. The variable domain in full, with the rest retrieved from reference TRBV15 and TRBJ2-1, is DAMVIQNPRYQVTQFGKPVTLSCSQTLNHNVMYWYQQKSSQAPKLLFHYYDKDFNNEADTPDNFQSRRPNTSFCFLDIRSPGLGDTAMYLCATSGGYNEQFFGPGTRLTVL.